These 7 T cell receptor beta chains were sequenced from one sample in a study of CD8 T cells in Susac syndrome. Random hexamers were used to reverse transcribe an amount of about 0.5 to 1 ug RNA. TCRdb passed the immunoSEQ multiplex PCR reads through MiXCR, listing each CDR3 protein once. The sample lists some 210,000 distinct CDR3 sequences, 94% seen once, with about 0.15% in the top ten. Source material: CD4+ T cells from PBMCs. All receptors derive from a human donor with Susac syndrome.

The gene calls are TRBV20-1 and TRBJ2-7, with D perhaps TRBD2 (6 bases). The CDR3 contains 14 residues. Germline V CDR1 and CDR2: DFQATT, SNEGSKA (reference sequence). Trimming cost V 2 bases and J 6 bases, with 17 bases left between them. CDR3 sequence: CSARPLFGGSEQYF. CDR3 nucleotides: TGCAGTGCTAGACCCCTCTTTGGGGGGAGCGAGCAGTACTTC.

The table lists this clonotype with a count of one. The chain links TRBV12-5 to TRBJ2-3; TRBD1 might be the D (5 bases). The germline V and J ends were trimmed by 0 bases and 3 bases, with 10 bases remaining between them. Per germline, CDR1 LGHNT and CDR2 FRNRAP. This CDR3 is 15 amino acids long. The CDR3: CASGLVGQGTDTQYF. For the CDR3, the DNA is TGTGCTAGTGGTTTGGTTGGCCAGGGAACAGATACGCAGTATTTT.

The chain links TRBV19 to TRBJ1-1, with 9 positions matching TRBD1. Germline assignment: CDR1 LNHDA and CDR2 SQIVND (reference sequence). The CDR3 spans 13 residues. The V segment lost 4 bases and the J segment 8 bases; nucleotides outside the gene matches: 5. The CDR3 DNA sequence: TGTGCCAGTAGTACTCCGGGACAGGGAGAAGCTTTCTTT. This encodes CASSTPGQGEAFF.

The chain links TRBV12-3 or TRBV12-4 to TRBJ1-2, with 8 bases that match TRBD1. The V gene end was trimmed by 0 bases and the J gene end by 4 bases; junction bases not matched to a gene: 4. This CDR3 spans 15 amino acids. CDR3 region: CASSLATGGGYGYTF. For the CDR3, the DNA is TGTGCCAGCAGTTTAGCTACAGGGGGAGGCTATGGCTACACCTTC.

CDR3 nucleotide sequence: TGTGCCAGTAGGGACAGCCGGAATGGCTACACCTTC. The encoded protein is CASRDSRNGYTF. This chain links TRBV19 with TRBJ1-2; tentative D call: TRBD1 (6 bases). The germline V gene encodes CDR1 LNHDA and CDR2 SQIVND (reference sequence). V was shortened by 6 bases and J by 6 bases, with 11 bases between the two germline ends. The CDR3 sequence is 12 residues long.

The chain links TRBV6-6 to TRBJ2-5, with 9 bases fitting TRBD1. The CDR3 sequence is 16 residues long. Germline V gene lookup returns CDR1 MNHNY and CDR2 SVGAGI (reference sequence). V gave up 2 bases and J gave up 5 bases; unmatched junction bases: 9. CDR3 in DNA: TGTGCCAGCAGTTACAACCGAGGACAGGGGCGGGAGACCCAGTACTTC. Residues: CASSYNRGQGRETQYF.

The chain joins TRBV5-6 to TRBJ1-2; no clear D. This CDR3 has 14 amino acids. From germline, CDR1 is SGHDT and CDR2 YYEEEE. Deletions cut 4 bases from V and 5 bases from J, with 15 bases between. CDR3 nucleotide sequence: TGTGCCAGCAGCCCCCGGGCCGGAGGGTATGGCTACACCTTC. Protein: CASSPRAGGYGYTF.